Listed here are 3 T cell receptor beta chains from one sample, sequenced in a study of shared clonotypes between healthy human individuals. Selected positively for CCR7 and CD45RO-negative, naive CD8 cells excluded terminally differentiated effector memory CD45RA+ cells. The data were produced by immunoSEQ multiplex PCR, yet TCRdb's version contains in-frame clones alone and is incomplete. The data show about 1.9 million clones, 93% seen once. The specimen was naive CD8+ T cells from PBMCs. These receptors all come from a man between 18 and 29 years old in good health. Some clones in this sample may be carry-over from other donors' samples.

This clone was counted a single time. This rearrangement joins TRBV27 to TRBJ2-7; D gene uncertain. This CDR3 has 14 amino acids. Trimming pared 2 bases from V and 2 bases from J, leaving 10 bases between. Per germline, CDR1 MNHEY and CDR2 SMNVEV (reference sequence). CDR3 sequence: CASSLLLRPYEQYF. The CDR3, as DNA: TGTGCCAGCAGTTTACTCCTCCGCCCCTACGAGCAGTACTTC.

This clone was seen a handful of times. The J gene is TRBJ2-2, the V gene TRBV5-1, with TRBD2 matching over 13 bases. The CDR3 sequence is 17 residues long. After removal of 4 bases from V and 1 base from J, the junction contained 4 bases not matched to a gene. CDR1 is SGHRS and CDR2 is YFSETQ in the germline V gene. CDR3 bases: TGCGCCAGCAGCGTAGGGACTAGCGGGATGAACACCGGGGAGCTGTTTTTT. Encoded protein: CASSVGTSGMNTGELFF.

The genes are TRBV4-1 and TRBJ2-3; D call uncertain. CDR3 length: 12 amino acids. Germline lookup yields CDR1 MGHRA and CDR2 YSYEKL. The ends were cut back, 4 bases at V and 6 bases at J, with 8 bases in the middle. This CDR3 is CASSPAEDTQYF. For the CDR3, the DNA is TGCGCCAGCAGCCCCGCGGAGGATACGCAGTATTTT.